This paragraph reports one TCR beta chain. Only in-frame clones appear in the TCRdb table, and some are missing; sequencing was by immunoSEQ multiplex PCR. In the table there are approximately 170,000 clones, 70% to 90% of which are singletons. The data originate from a study of blood T cell repertoires in COVID-19. The sample was peripheral blood. This receptor was obtained from a human donor in a cohort sampled during active COVID-19.

CDR3 DNA: TGTGCCAGCAGTCACGGGACACCCATCGCAACTAATGAAAAACTGTTTTTT. It specifies CASSHGTPIATNEKLFF. V and J are TRBV6-2 or TRBV6-3 and TRBJ1-4; D is possibly TRBD1 (6 bases). Germline V gene lookup returns CDR1 MNHEY and CDR2 SVGEGT. The CDR3 has 17 residues. The V end was cut by 5 bases, the J end by 0 bases, with 16 bases between.